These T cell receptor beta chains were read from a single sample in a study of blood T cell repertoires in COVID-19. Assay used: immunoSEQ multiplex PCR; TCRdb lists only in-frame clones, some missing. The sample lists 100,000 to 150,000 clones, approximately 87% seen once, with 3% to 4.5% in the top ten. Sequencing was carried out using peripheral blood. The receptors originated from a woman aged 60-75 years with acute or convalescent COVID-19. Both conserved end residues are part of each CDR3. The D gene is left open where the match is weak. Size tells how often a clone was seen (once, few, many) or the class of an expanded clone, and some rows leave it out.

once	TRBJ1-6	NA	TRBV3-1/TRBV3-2	TGTGCCAGCAGCCAAGATCCCCTTTCACCCCTCCACTTT	CASSQDPLSPLHF
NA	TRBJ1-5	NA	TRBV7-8	TGTGCCAGCAGCTCCTTAATGGGTCAGGCTAGCAATCAGCCCCAGCATTTT	CASSSLMGQASNQPQHF
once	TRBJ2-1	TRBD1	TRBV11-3	TGTGCCAGCAGCCCGGGACAGGGAGGAGGGGAGCAGTTCTTC	CASSPGQGGGEQFF
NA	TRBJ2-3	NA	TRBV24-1	TGTGCCACCAGTGATTCCCCATACCGGGGTAGCCGCACAGATACGCAGTATTTT	CATSDSPYRGSRTDTQYF
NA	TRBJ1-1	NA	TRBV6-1	TGTGCCACCCTATACAACACTGAAGCTTTCTTT	CATLYNTEAFF
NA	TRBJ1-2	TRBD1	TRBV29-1	TGCAGCGTCGGGACAGGGGATAACTATGGCTACACCTTC	CSVGTGDNYGYTF
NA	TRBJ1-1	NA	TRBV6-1	TGTGCCAGCAGTGAAGCGCTAGTGGGGAGCACTGAAGCTTTCTTT	CASSEALVGSTEAFF
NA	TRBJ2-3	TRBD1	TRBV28	TGTGCCATTAGTGTGACAGGGGGACACACAGATACGCAGTATTTT	CAISVTGGHTDTQYF
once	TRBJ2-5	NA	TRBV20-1	TGCAGTGCTAGTATTGGACTACAAGAGACCCAGTACTTC	CSASIGLQETQYF
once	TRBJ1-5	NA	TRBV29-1	TGCAGCGTTGAAGAGGAGGCGACGCAGCCCCAGCATTTT	CSVEEEATQPQHF
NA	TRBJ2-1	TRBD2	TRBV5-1	TGCGCCAGCAGCTTGGGTAGCGGGACTTACAATGAGCAGTTCTTC	CASSLGSGTYNEQFF
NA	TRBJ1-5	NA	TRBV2	TGTGCCAGCAGTGCTGTGCGGAGGGCCCAGCATTTT	CASSAVRRAQHF
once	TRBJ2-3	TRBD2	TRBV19	TGTGCCAGTAGTATAATGGCGGGAGAAGGCACAGATACGCAGTATTTT	CASSIMAGEGTDTQYF
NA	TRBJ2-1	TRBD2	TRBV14	TGTGCCAGCAGCCCCCTAGGGGGGACTAGCAGTCGAAGGGAGCAGTTCTTC	CASSPLGGTSSRREQFF
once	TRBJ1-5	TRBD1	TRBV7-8	TGTGCCAGCAGCTTAGGGGTAGGGGACAGGGGGCGGCGGCCCCAGCATTTT	CASSLGVGDRGRRPQHF
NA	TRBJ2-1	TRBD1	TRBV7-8	TGTGCCAGCAGCCCAAACCTCATCGACAGGGAGTATCGGGACAATGAGCAGTTCTTC	CASSPNLIDREYRDNEQFF
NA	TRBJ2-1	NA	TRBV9	TGTGCCAGCAGCGTGGACAGCGTCAATGAGCAGTTCTTC	CASSVDSVNEQFF
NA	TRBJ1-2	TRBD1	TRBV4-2	TGTGCCAGCAGCCCACCGGGTCAGGGGGCATATGGCTACACCTTC	CASSPPGQGAYGYTF
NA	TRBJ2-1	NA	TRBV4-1	TGCGCCAGCAGCCATAGGGGGGGCAGCGATGAGCAGTTCTTC	CASSHRGGSDEQFF
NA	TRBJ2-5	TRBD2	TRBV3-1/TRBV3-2	TGTGCCAGCAGCCAATCTAGCGGGAGGCAGGGGACCCAGTACTTC	CASSQSSGRQGTQYF
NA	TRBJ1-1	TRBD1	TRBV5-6	TGTGCCAGCAGCACAAGACAGGGGAAGAACACTGAAGCTTTCTTT	CASSTRQGKNTEAFF
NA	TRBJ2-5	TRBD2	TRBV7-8	TGTGCCAGCAGCAAGGGACTAGCGGGATACCAAGAGACCCAGTACTTC	CASSKGLAGYQETQYF
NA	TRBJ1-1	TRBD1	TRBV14	TGTGCCAGCAGCCATCGCAGGGGGCTCCTGAACACTGAAGCTTTCTTT	CASSHRRGLLNTEAFF
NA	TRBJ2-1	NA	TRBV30	TGTGCCTGGAGTGTGAGACTAGATAACAATGAGCAGTTCTTC	CAWSVRLDNNEQFF
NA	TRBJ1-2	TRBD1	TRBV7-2	TGTGCCAGCAGCTTCCAGGGGGCTCTTGGCTACACCTTC	CASSFQGALGYTF
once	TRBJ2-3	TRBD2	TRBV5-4	TGTGCCAGCAGCCTAGCGGGAGGGGATACGCAGTATTTT	CASSLAGGDTQYF
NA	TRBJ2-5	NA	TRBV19	TGTGCCAGTAGTATAGGGGCTAGCAGCCAAGAGACCCAGTACTTC	CASSIGASSQETQYF
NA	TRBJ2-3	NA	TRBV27	TGTGCCACAGCAGGTTGGGTCGACGGGGCGCAGTATTTT	CATAGWVDGAQYF
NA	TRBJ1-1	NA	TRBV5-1	TGCGCCAGCAGCTTGGACTTTAGTAACACTGAAGCTTTCTTT	CASSLDFSNTEAFF
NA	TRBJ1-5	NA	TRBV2	TGTGCCAGCAGTTCCCGCGTGGTTCTTCAGCCCCAGCATTTT	CASSSRVVLQPQHF
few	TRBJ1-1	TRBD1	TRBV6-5	TGTGCCAGCAGCAGGGACCTAACAGGGGGTGTTGAAGCTTTCTTT	CASSRDLTGGVEAFF
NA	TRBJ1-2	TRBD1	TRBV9	TGTGCCAGCAGCGCAGCCGGGACAGGGTGGAGAGGGACCAATGGCTACACCTTC	CASSAAGTGWRGTNGYTF
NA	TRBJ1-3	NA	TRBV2	TGTGCCAGCAGTGAAGGCCTCCGATCAGCTGGAAACACCATATATTTT	CASSEGLRSAGNTIYF
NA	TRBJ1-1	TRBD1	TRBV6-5	TGTGCCAGCAAAACCGACAGGGTGGGGACTGAAGCTTTCTTT	CASKTDRVGTEAFF
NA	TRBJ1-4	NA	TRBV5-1	TGCGCCAGCTCCCCTGGTCTGGGAGGTGATGAAAAACTGTTTTTT	CASSPGLGGDEKLFF
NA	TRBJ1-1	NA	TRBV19	TGTGCCAGTACCCCTATCCGGGTGAACACTGAAGCTTTCTTT	CASTPIRVNTEAFF
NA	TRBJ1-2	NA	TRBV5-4	TGTGCCAGCAGCACAGAAAGAACTAACTATGGCTACACCTTC	CASSTERTNYGYTF
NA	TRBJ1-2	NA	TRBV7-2	TGTGCCAGCAGACCTCCTATCAACTATGGCTACACCTTC	CASRPPINYGYTF
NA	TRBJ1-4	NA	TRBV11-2	TGTGCCAGCAGCTTAAGGAGGGATCGCGAAAAACTGTTTTTT	CASSLRRDREKLFF
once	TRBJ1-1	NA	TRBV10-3	TGTGCCATCAGTGGGGACTCGAACACTGAAGCTTTCTTT	CAISGDSNTEAFF
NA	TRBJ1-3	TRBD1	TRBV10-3	TGTGCCATTACCGGGACAGCTGGAAACACCATATATTTT	CAITGTAGNTIYF
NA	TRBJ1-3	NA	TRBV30	TGTGCCTGGGCTGGAGGCACCAACTCTGGAAACACCATATATTTT	CAWAGGTNSGNTIYF
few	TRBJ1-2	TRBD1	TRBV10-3	TGTGCCATCAGGGACAGGGGAGTCTATGGCTACACCTTC	CAIRDRGVYGYTF
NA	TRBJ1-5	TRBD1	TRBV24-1	TGTGCCACCAGTGGGGGGGGACAGGGCAATCAGCCCCAGCATTTT	CATSGGGQGNQPQHF
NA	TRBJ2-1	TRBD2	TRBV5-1	TGCGCCAGCAGCCAGGGGGTGACTAGCGGGATGGTAAATGAGCAGTTCTTC	CASSQGVTSGMVNEQFF
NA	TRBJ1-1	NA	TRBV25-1	TGTGCCAGCAGTCCCACGAGTACCGTGGCTTTCTTT	CASSPTSTVAFF
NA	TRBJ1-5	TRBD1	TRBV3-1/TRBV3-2	TGTGCCAGCAGCCAAGGGACAGGGTCGGGTCAGCCCCAGCATTTT	CASSQGTGSGQPQHF